This TCR beta chain comes out of a study of patients and donors after allogeneic stem cell transplantation. Between the trimmed V and J ends, which lost 0 bases and 3 bases, there was a span of 14 bases. The CDR3 extends over 16 amino acids. Looked up from germline, CDR1 is SEHNR and CDR2 is FQNEAQ (reference sequence). A single record per CDR3 protein comes from TCRdb applying MiXCR to the RT-PCR reads. The sample includes 200,000 to 250,000 distinct CDR3 sequences, roughly 14% seen only once; the top ten take 11%. This clonotype was seen ten or more times. The chain has TRBV7-9 and TRBJ2-5, with a possible D match to TRBD2 (6 bases). The sample comprised blood, either unsorted or a sorted T cell fraction (not recorded which). The origin of this receptor is a human donor who was either an allogeneic HSCT recipient or a stem cell or donor lymphocyte infusion donor (not recorded which). It is not recorded whose cells these are; they may come from a transplant donor. CDR3 protein: CASSLARGRMEETQYF. The CDR3 DNA reads TGTGCCAGCAGCTTAGCGCGGGGCAGGATGGAAGAGACCCAGTACTTC.